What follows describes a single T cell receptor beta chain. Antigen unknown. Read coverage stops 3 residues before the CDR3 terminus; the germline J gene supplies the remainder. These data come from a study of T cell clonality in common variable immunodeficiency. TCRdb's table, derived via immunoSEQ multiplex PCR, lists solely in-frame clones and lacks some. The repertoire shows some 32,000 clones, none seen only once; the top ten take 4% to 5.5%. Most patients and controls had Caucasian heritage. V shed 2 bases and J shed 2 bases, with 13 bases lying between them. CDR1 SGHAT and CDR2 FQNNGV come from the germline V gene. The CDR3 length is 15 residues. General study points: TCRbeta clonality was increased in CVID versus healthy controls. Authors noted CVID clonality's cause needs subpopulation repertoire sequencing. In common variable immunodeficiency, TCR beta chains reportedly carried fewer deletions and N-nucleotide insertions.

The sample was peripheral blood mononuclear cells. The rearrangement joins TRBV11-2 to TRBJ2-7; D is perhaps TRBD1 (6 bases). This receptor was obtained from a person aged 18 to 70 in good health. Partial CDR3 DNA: TGTGCCAGCAGCTTACGGGACACGAGCGCCTACGAG. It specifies CASSLRDTSAYE. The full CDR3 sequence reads CASSLRDTSAYEQYF.